Below are 26 T cell receptor beta chains sequenced from a single sample in a study of blood T cells in healthy people across ages. A second roughly 7 to 12 cycle PCR used barcoded and J-beta primers. TCRdb re-called the 5' RACE reads with MiXCR, one entry per CDR3 protein. The sample carries nearly 800,000 distinct CDR3 sequences, 56% recorded once. Sequencing was done on a sample of blood. The receptors were gathered from a middle-aged man in good health.

This sequence joins TRBV7-6 and TRBJ2-7, with D possibly TRBD2 on 5 matching bases. This CDR3 spans 15 amino acids. V was cut by 0 bases and J by 5 bases, with 14 bases left in between. Germline V CDR1 and CDR2: SGHVS, FNYEAQ. CDR3 DNA sequence: TGTGCCAGCAGCTTAGCACCGACGGGGATCCACGAGCAGTACTTC. Translating it yields CASSLAPTGIHEQYF.

The chain is built from TRBV27 and TRBJ1-3; D might be TRBD1 (6 bases). V lost 5 bases and J lost 1, with 12 bases in between. The CDR3 covers 15 residues. The V gene's germline CDR1 is MNHEY and CDR2 SMNVEV (reference sequence). The CDR3 nucleotides read TGTGCCAGCAGTCTAACAGGGAGATCTGGAAACACCATATATTTT. As protein: CASSLTGRSGNTIYF.

This clonotype was seen only once. The rearrangement links TRBV5-1 to TRBJ2-1; the D gene is possibly TRBD2 (5 bases). The germline V gene encodes CDR1 SGHRS and CDR2 YFSETQ. The CDR3 extends over 18 amino acids. V was pared by 4 bases and J by 4 bases, with 24 bases between. The CDR3 coding sequence is TGCGCCAGCAGCCGCGGGCCTCCTGGGAGCATAGGTTACAATGAGCAGTTCTTC. Its translation: CASSRGPPGSIGYNEQFF.

The chain employs TRBV7-2 and TRBJ1-6; 10 nucleotides line up with TRBD1. CDR1 is SGHTA, CDR2 FQGNSA, per germline. The length of the CDR3 is 16 residues. The V gene end was trimmed by 2 bases and the J gene end by 13 bases; junction bases not matched to a gene: 11. The CDR3 is CASSLQMGQGSLPLHF. Written as DNA, the CDR3 is TGTGCCAGCAGCTTACAGATGGGACAGGGGTCGTTGCCCCTCCACTTT. The full variable domain, with the rest looked up from reference TRBV7-2 and TRBJ1-6, is GAGVSQSPSNKVTEKGKDVELRCDPISGHTALYWYRQSLGQGLEFLIYFQGNSAPDKSGLPSDRFSAERTGGSVSTLTIQRTQQEDSAVYLCASSLQMGQGSLPLHFGNGTRLTVT.

V gene TRBV20-1 combines with J gene TRBJ2-1, with unresolved D. The CDR3 runs to 13 residues. V shed 0 bases and J shed 7 bases, with 10 bases lying between them. CDR1 and CDR2 from the germline V gene are DFQATT and SNEGSKA (reference sequence). The CDR3 loop reads CSARESGWNEQFF. CDR3 in DNA: TGCAGTGCTAGAGAAAGTGGATGGAATGAGCAGTTCTTC.

The J gene is TRBJ2-6, the V gene TRBV5-1, with D uncertain. CDR3 length equals 15 residues. V shed 2 bases and J shed 2 bases, with 8 bases lying between them. Germline CDR1 and CDR2: SGHRS and YFSETQ. The CDR3 DNA is TGCGCCAGCAGCTTCAAGGGTGCTGGGGCCAACGTCCTGACTTTC. It codes for CASSFKGAGANVLTF.

The CDR3 protein is CASLLMPVGNEKLFF. Here the CDR3 DNA reads TGTGCCAGCTTACTTATGCCGGTGGGGAATGAAAAACTGTTTTTT. The chain recombines TRBV27 with TRBJ1-4, with no clear D. This CDR3 spans 15 amino acids. Per germline, CDR1 MNHEY and CDR2 SMNVEV (reference sequence). Between the trimmed V and J ends, which lost 8 bases and 5 bases, there was a span of 18 bases.

J is TRBJ2-5 and V is TRBV12-3 or TRBV12-4; TRBD2 might be the D (6 bases). CDR3 length equals 13 residues. With 10 bases removed from V and 5 bases from J, the gap between germline ends came to 17 bases. The CDR3 sequence is CATQRTISETQYF. Written as DNA, the CDR3 is TGTGCCACCCAAAGGACTATAAGCGAGACCCAGTACTTC.

The chain has TRBV25-1 and TRBJ1-5; D remains ambiguous. The CDR3 length is 18 residues. V was cut by 2 bases and J by 1 base, with 18 bases left in between. Germline CDR1 MGHDK, CDR2 SYGVNS. CDR3 nucleotides: TGTGCCAGCAGTGAAAAATTGGGCACCCGTTGGAGCAATCAGCCCCAGCATTTT. It specifies CASSEKLGTRWSNQPQHF.

The chain is built from TRBV7-6 and TRBJ2-5; possible D gene TRBD1, 6 bases. Trimming left V 5 bases short and J 1 base short, with 11 bases between. In germline, CDR1 is SGHVS, CDR2 FNYEAQ. The CDR3 sequence is 14 residues long. The CDR3 nucleotides are TGTGCCAGCAGCGACGACAGGCCCCAAGAGACCCAGTACTTC. As protein: CASSDDRPQETQYF.

The table lists this clonotype with many counts. CDR3 protein: CSVAFLGFRNEQFF. As DNA, the CDR3 is TGCAGCGTCGCCTTTTTAGGGTTTCGTAATGAGCAGTTCTTC. This chain joins TRBV29-1 and TRBJ2-1; D unresolved. Trimming pared 6 bases from V and 7 bases from J, leaving 19 bases between. Germline CDR1 reads SQVTM; CDR2 reads ANQGSEA. The CDR3 is 14 residues long.

The genes are TRBV3-1 and TRBJ2-6; 7 bases align to TRBD1. This CDR3 contains 20 residues. The trim removed 4 bases at V and 2 bases at J, leaving 17 bases unmatched. In germline, CDR1 is LGHDT, CDR2 YNNKEL (reference sequence). The CDR3 is CASSRRDSLRRSAGANVLTF. The CDR3 region has the DNA TGTGCCAGCAGCCGTCGGGACAGCCTCAGGCGTTCGGCTGGGGCCAACGTCCTGACTTTC.

The chain links TRBV5-1 to TRBJ1-4; D might be TRBD1 (5 bases). Trimming cost V 3 bases and J 4 bases, with 10 bases left between them. Germline CDR1 is SGHRS and CDR2 is YFSETQ. CDR3 length: 14 amino acids. CDR3 region: CASSSGQDNEKLFF. The CDR3, as DNA: TGCGCCAGCAGCTCCGGACAAGATAATGAAAAACTGTTTTTT.

This chain's CDR3 is CASSQVTGGEKLFF. The CDR3 nucleotides are TGTGCCAGCAGCCAAGTGACAGGAGGTGAAAAACTGTTTTTT. The genes are TRBV3-1 and TRBJ1-4, with D perhaps matching TRBD1 (6 bases). V was shortened by 1 base and J by 7 bases, with 10 bases between the two germline ends. Germline CDR1 LGHDT, CDR2 YNNKEL (reference sequence). CDR3 size: 14 residues.

The rearrangement joins TRBV27 to TRBJ2-4; 7 bases fit TRBD2. The tail of the sequence fits TRBJ2-5 better, so the J call may be wrong. This CDR3 contains 15 residues. Looked up from germline, CDR1 is MNHEY and CDR2 is SMNVEV (reference sequence). Written as DNA, the CDR3 is TGTGCCAGCAGTTTATACGGGGGGTACCAAGAGACCCAGTACTTC. Translating gives CASSLYGGYQETQYF.

The chain carries TRBV7-3 and TRBJ2-5; no definite D call. V shed 2 bases and J shed 1 base, with 11 bases lying between them. CDR3 length: 15 residues. Germline V CDR1 and CDR2: SGHTA, FQGTGA. CDR3 bases: TGTGCCAGCAGCTTAGGCAGATCGCTCCAAGAGACCCAGTACTTC. Amino acid sequence: CASSLGRSLQETQYF.

The chain employs TRBV6-1 and TRBJ2-5; a weak D match, TRBD2 (6 bases). The J call may be in error: the DNA end matches TRBJ2-7 better. CDR1 and CDR2 from the germline V gene are MNHNS and SASEGT. The CDR3 totals 12 residues. CDR3 sequence: CASSDSGGEQYF. The CDR3 DNA sequence: TGTGCCAGCAGTGATTCCGGGGGCGAGCAGTACTTC.

The genes are TRBV27 and TRBJ2-3; weak D call: TRBD2 (6 bases). Germline V gives CDR1 MNHEY, CDR2 SMNVEV (reference sequence). The CDR3 has 14 amino acids. Deletions cut 3 bases from V and 3 bases from J, with 10 bases between. CDR3 nucleotide sequence: TGTGCCAGCAGTTTTAGGGACTCAACAGATACGCAGTATTTT. Protein product: CASSFRDSTDTQYF.

With respect to this clonotype: A much larger clone lies one base from this, so it may be a read error. The chain has TRBV7-2 and TRBJ2-1, with D uncertain. The length of the CDR3 is 12 residues. Germline CDR1 reads SGHTA; CDR2 reads FQGNSA. V was pared by 4 bases and J by 2 bases, with 3 bases between. In DNA form, the CDR3 reads TGTGCCAGCAGCTGGACCTACAATGAGCAGTTCTTC. It is translated as CASSWTYNEQFF.

The chain links TRBV15 to TRBJ2-3; 9 bases agree with TRBD2. This CDR3 has 16 amino acids. The ends lost 1 base at V and 6 bases at J; junction bases unmatched: 8. Germline lookup yields CDR1 LNHNV and CDR2 YYDKDF (reference sequence). The CDR3 region is CATSRVRAGGTDTQYF. The DNA for the CDR3 is TGTGCCACCAGCAGAGTTCGCGCGGGAGGGACCGATACGCAGTATTTT. The whole variable domain, filled in from reference TRBV15 and TRBJ2-3, reads DAMVIQNPRYQVTQFGKPVTLSCSQTLNHNVMYWYQQKSSQAPKLLFHYYDKDFNNEADTPDNFQSRRPNTSFCFLDIRSPGLGDTAMYLCATSRVRAGGTDTQYFGPGTRLTVL.

The J gene is TRBJ2-7, the V gene TRBV20-1; D call uncertain. The germline CDR1 and CDR2 sequences are DFQATT and SNEGSKA (reference sequence). Trimming left V 3 bases short and J 0 bases short, with 12 bases between. CDR3 length equals 14 residues. CDR3 sequence: CSASPGVASYEQYF. The CDR3 nucleotides read TGCAGTGCTAGCCCTGGGGTAGCCTCCTACGAGCAGTACTTC.

The rearrangement links TRBV20-1 to TRBJ1-2; 7 bases are shared with TRBD1. With 5 bases clipped from V and 2 bases from J, the junction kept 8 bases outside the gene matches. This CDR3 is 14 amino acids long. Germline CDR1 is DFQATT and CDR2 is SNEGSKA (reference sequence). For the CDR3, the DNA is TGCAGTGCTCGAGGGACAGTTACCAACTATGGCTACACCTTC. Encoded protein: CSARGTVTNYGYTF.

A few counts support this clonotype. The chain combines TRBV7-2 with TRBJ2-5; TRBD2 matches 10 bases. This CDR3 is built from 16 residues. CDR1 is SGHTA and CDR2 is FQGNSA in the germline V gene. With V trimmed by 5 bases and J by 4 bases, 10 bases remained unmatched. The CDR3 DNA sequence: TGTGCCAGCAGCGCGAGCGGGAGGGCATTAGGAGAGACCCAGTACTTC. Protein product: CASSASGRALGETQYF.

This chain joins TRBV11-2 and TRBJ2-1, with D unresolved. CDR1 and CDR2 from the germline V gene are SGHAT and FQNNGV. The CDR3 is 13 residues long. V lost 8 bases and J lost 5, with 13 bases in between. CDR3 nucleotide sequence: TGTGCCAGCCAGCCCCGGTATGACAATGAGCAGTTCTTC. It specifies CASQPRYDNEQFF. The variable domain in full, with the rest retrieved from reference TRBV11-2 and TRBJ2-1, is EAGVAQSPRYKIIEKRQSVAFWCNPISGHATLYWYQQILGQGPKLLIQFQNNGVVDDSQLPKDRFSAERLKGVDSTLKIQPAKLEDSAVYLCASQPRYDNEQFFGPGTRLTVL.

V gene TRBV4-1 combines with J gene TRBJ2-3; 7 bases line up with TRBD1. CDR1 and CDR2 (germline): MGHRA, YSYEKL. This CDR3 region has 14 residues. V dropped 5 bases and J dropped 3; count of bases not matched to a gene: 5. CDR3 residues: CASSTGQVTDTQYF. The CDR3 region has the DNA TGCGCCAGCAGCACAGGACAGGTGACAGATACGCAGTATTTT.

The genes are TRBV7-2 and TRBJ2-5; 7 bases match TRBD1. V shed 5 bases, J shed 4 bases, and the junction held 7 bases outside the gene matches. The CDR3 runs to 14 residues. Germline V lookup: CDR1 SGHTA, CDR2 FQGNSA. CDR3 nucleotides: TGTGCCAGCAGCCCCCGGGACAGACGAGAGACCCAGTACTTC. Encoded protein: CASSPRDRRETQYF.